This is a list of T cell receptor beta chains from one sample in a study of blood T cell repertoires in COVID-19. Clones were sequenced by immunoSEQ multiplex PCR, and TCRdb holds only the in-frame ones, with some missing. The sample has about 130,000 clones, about nine tenths seen once; the top ten hold 10%. Sample: peripheral blood. These receptor sequences come from a middle-aged man with acute or convalescent COVID-19. The CDR3 runs from the conserved cysteine through the conserved F or W. A D gene is named only where the DNA matches it firmly. Clone size is shown for a subset of rows, as once, few, many or a class of expanded clone.

d_call j_call clone_size v_call cdr3_aa cdr3_nt
- TRBJ1-2 - TRBV18 CASSPPHSYYGYTF TGTGCCAGCTCACCACCTCACTCCTACTATGGCTACACCTTC
TRBD2 TRBJ2-1 few TRBV4-1 CASSQERGESSYNEQFF TGCGCCAGCAGCCAAGAACGGGGGGAAAGCTCCTACAATGAGCAGTTCTTC
TRBD2 TRBJ2-7 - TRBV6-2/TRBV6-3 CASSYFIAGLAGGQEQYF TGTGCCAGCAGTTATTTCATCGCAGGGCTAGCGGGGGGTCAGGAGCAGTACTTC
- TRBJ2-1 - TRBV9 CASSVSYSSNSYNEQFF TGTGCCAGCAGCGTATCATACTCATCGAACTCCTACAATGAGCAGTTCTTC
TRBD1 TRBJ2-1 - TRBV2 CASSGGQGSYEQFF TGTGCCAGCAGTGGGGGACAGGGATCCTATGAGCAGTTCTTC
- TRBJ2-5 - TRBV5-6 CASSFGDKVETQYF TGTGCCAGCAGCTTTGGTGACAAAGTAGAGACCCAGTACTTC
- TRBJ1-4 - TRBV3-1/TRBV3-2 CASGGLAHNEKLFF TGTGCCAGCGGGGGCCTGGCACATAATGAAAAACTGTTTTTT
TRBD2 TRBJ2-1 - TRBV27 CASSLAGGNEQFF TGTGCCAGCAGTCTAGCGGGAGGCAATGAGCAGTTCTTC
TRBD1 TRBJ2-7 - TRBV13 CASSTRDRAKSYEQYF TGTGCCAGCAGCACCCGGGACAGGGCGAAGTCCTACGAGCAGTACTTC
- TRBJ1-2 - TRBV19 CASSTQGSNYGYTF TGTGCCAGTAGTACCCAGGGGTCTAACTATGGCTACACCTTC
TRBD2 TRBJ2-3 few TRBV15 CATSRDAGAGGITDTQYF TGTGCCACCAGCAGAGATGCCGGCGCGGGGGGGATCACAGATACGCAGTATTTT
TRBD1 TRBJ1-4 - TRBV6-1 CASSEQVRGPEKLFF TGTGCCAGCAGTGAACAAGTCAGGGGGCCCGAAAAACTGTTTTTT
- TRBJ2-3 - TRBV6-1 CASSESLPAYTDTQYF TGTGCCAGCAGTGAAAGTCTACCCGCCTACACAGATACGCAGTATTTT
- TRBJ1-6 - TRBV11-2 CASSLVRDNSPLHF TGTGCCAGCAGCTTAGTTCGGGATAATTCACCCCTCCACTTT
TRBD1 TRBJ2-1 - TRBV7-6 CASSRSGAGGINEQFF TGTGCCAGCAGTCGGTCCGGGGCAGGGGGTATCAATGAGCAGTTCTTC
- TRBJ1-1 - TRBV5-6 CASSLWMVEAFF TGTGCCAGCAGCTTGTGGATGGTGGAGGCTTTCTTT
TRBD1 TRBJ2-7 - TRBV7-2 CASSLGWTGGYEQYF TGTGCCAGCAGCTTGGGGTGGACAGGTGGATACGAGCAGTACTTC
- TRBJ2-1 - TRBV6-4 CASSPGESYNEQFF TGTGCCAGCAGCCCGGGAGAGTCCTACAATGAGCAGTTCTTC
TRBD1 TRBJ1-1 - TRBV11-2 CASSSPRQGGTEAFF TGTGCCAGCAGCTCCCCCCGACAGGGTGGGACTGAAGCTTTCTTT
- TRBJ1-5 - TRBV27 CASSPGGRADQPQHF TGTGCCAGCAGTCCGGGGGGGAGGGCCGATCAGCCCCAGCATTTT
TRBD1 TRBJ1-2 - TRBV2 CASKAQQGGTYGYTF TGTGCCAGCAAAGCTCAACAGGGGGGCACCTATGGCTACACCTTC
TRBD1 TRBJ2-3 - TRBV6-5 CASSGDRVSDTQYF TGTGCCAGCAGCGGGGACAGGGTGTCAGATACGCAGTATTTT
- TRBJ1-1 - TRBV7-9 CAISLNTEAFF TGTGCCATCTCCTTGAACACTGAAGCTTTCTTT
TRBD2 TRBJ2-1 - TRBV5-1 CASSYGLAGGLSSYNEQFF TGCGCCAGCAGCTACGGACTAGCGGGGGGGCTCAGCTCCTACAATGAGCAGTTCTTC
- TRBJ1-5 - TRBV4-1 CASSPKPYSNQPQHF TGCGCCAGCAGCCCTAAACCTTATAGCAATCAGCCCCAGCATTTT
TRBD2 TRBJ2-1 - TRBV4-1 CASSHRLLKAGGENEQFF TGCGCCAGCAGCCACCGCCTTCTTAAGGCGGGAGGGGAAAATGAGCAGTTCTTC
- TRBJ1-4 - TRBV6-2/TRBV6-3 CASSRQVLDEKLFF TGTGCCAGCAGTCGACAGGTTTTGGATGAAAAACTGTTTTTT
TRBD1 TRBJ2-5 once TRBV10-3 CAISATGEETQYF TGTGCCATCAGTGCCACAGGGGAAGAGACCCAGTACTTC
- TRBJ2-4 - TRBV19 CASSGMGGTQYF TGTGCCAGTAGTGGCATGGGGGGAACTCAGTACTTC
TRBD1 TRBJ1-5 - TRBV6-6 CASSRSRTGILSQPQHF TGTGCCAGCAGTCGAAGCCGGACAGGGATTTTGAGTCAGCCCCAGCATTTT